This note documents a single T cell receptor beta chain sequence. Clones were read by immunoSEQ multiplex PCR, and TCRdb kept only the in-frame ones, dropping some. The sample has 140,000 or so clones, approximately 91% seen once; the top ten hold 4.9%. These data belong to a study of control samples from healthy donors and cancer patients. The clonotype originates from a man younger than 40 in good health. Material for sequencing was blood.

The CDR3 region has the DNA TGTGCTAGTGGTACTGGTATTGTGATGGGGGATGAGCAGTTCTTC. Translating it yields CASGTGIVMGDEQFF. The chain joins TRBV12-5 to TRBJ2-1; D is perhaps TRBD1 or TRBD2 (5 bases each). Germline V gives CDR1 LGHNT, CDR2 FRNRAP. V lost 5 bases to trimming and J lost 8 bases, with 19 bases between them. This CDR3 spans 15 amino acids.